This T cell receptor beta chain was profiled in a study of radiation and T cells in renal cell carcinoma. This clone was observed a handful of times. Noted treatment: 15 Gy SBRT to primary tumor, nephrectomy 4 weeks later. The patient's renal cell carcinoma had clear cell pathology. The protocol was immunoSEQ multiplex PCR, while the TCRdb copy is restricted to in-frame clones and leaves out a portion. The sample yields 15,000 to 20,000 clones, about 50% seen once. This clonotype was obtained from a middle-aged man with renal cell carcinoma. Here the sequenced sample was tumor tissue, taken from a patient whose treatment included radiotherapy and nephrectomy.

As DNA, the CDR3 is TGTGCCAGCAGCCCCCGCGAGTTTGGACAGGAGTACTCTAACTATGGCTACACCTTC. Its translation: CASSPREFGQEYSNYGYTF. This chain joins TRBV9 and TRBJ1-2; 7 bases align to TRBD1. After removal of 4 bases from V and 0 bases from J, the junction contained 18 bases not matched to a gene. The CDR3 consists of 19 residues. The germline V gene has CDR1 SGDLS and CDR2 YYNGEE. Filled out from reference TRBV9 and TRBJ1-2, the complete variable domain reads DSGVTQTPKHLITATGQRVTLRCSPRSGDLSVYWYQQSLDQGLQFLIQYYNGEERAKGNILERFSAQQFPDLHSELNLSSLELGDSALYFCASSPREFGQEYSNYGYTFGSGTRLTVV.